This TCR beta chain appears in the sequencing data of a study of cytomegalovirus exposure and HLA in healthy donors. This PCR relied on a set of 60 Vbeta primers and 13 Jbeta primers. Data came from immunoSEQ multiplex PCR; TCRdb stores just in-frame clones and leaves some out. The data show some 240,000 clones, with around 90% seen just once and roughly 1.6% held by the top ten. CDR3 size: 14 residues. Germline V CDR1 and CDR2: SGHRS, YFSETQ. The ends were cut back, 5 bases at V and 5 bases at J, with 13 bases in the middle. The source of this sequence is a girl aged 2-9 years in good health and CMV-seronegative. The chain has TRBV5-1 and TRBJ2-2, with D possibly matching TRBD1 (5 bases). The sample comprised PBMCs. The CDR3 region is CASRVQGRTGELFF. The CDR3, as DNA: TGCGCCAGCAGGGTCCAGGGTCGAACCGGGGAGCTGTTTTTT.